This is a list of T cell receptor beta chains from one sample in a study of CD8 T cells in ankylosing spondylitis. TCRdb reprocessed the 5' RACE reads via MiXCR and lists one record per CDR3 protein. Here the sample spans around 540,000 distinct CDR3 sequences, approximately 11% being singletons. Sequenced input: blood, either unsorted or a sorted T cell fraction (not recorded which). These receptors were collected from a male donor with ankylosing spondylitis. Both conserved end residues are part of each CDR3. A D gene is named only where the DNA matches it firmly. Size values are once, few and many counts, or a class for expanded clones, and some rows have none.

d_gene: TRBD1; abundance: few; j_gene: TRBJ1-5; v_gene: TRBV7-9; CDR3aa: CASSPNLDRPNQPQHF; CDR3nt: TGTGCCAGCAGCCCCAACCTGGACAGGCCGAATCAGCCCCAGCATTTT
d_gene: TRBD2; abundance: NA; j_gene: TRBJ2-3; v_gene: TRBV20-1; CDR3aa: CSARDIERRGSTDTQYF; CDR3nt: TGCAGTGCTAGAGATATCGAGAGGCGGGGGAGCACAGATACGCAGTATTTT
d_gene: TRBD1; abundance: NA; j_gene: TRBJ2-2; v_gene: TRBV6-5; CDR3aa: CASSYSRTGSSGELFF; CDR3nt: TGTGCCAGCAGTTACTCTAGGACAGGGTCTTCCGGGGAGCTGTTTTTT
d_gene: NA; abundance: many; j_gene: TRBJ2-4; v_gene: TRBV12-3/TRBV12-4; CDR3aa: CASKRDNIQYF; CDR3nt: TGTGCCAGCAAGAGGGACAACATTCAGTACTTC
d_gene: NA; abundance: NA; j_gene: TRBJ2-3; v_gene: TRBV20-1; CDR3aa: CSAAPDRDTQYF; CDR3nt: TGCAGTGCAGCCCCCGACAGAGATACGCAGTATTTT
d_gene: TRBD1; abundance: few; j_gene: TRBJ2-7; v_gene: TRBV3-1; CDR3aa: CASSQYGTGGREQYF; CDR3nt: TGTGCCAGCAGCCAATACGGGACAGGGGGCCGGGAGCAGTACTTC
d_gene: NA; abundance: many; j_gene: TRBJ2-1; v_gene: TRBV4-1; CDR3aa: CASSQVNMVAYNEQFF; CDR3nt: TGCGCCAGCAGCCAAGTTAATATGGTCGCCTACAATGAGCAGTTCTTC
d_gene: TRBD2; abundance: few; j_gene: TRBJ2-7; v_gene: TRBV7-9; CDR3aa: CASTGGGLYEQYF; CDR3nt: TGTGCCAGCACGGGCGGGGGGCTCTACGAGCAGTACTTC
d_gene: TRBD2; abundance: few; j_gene: TRBJ2-1; v_gene: TRBV6-2/TRBV6-3; CDR3aa: CASSYSLAGYIGSEQFF; CDR3nt: TGTGCCAGCAGTTACAGCCTAGCGGGATATATTGGCAGTGAGCAGTTCTTC
d_gene: NA; abundance: NA; j_gene: TRBJ2-1; v_gene: TRBV19; CDR3aa: CASTAAFTYNEQFF; CDR3nt: TGTGCCAGTACGGCAGCCTTCACTTACAATGAGCAGTTCTTC
d_gene: NA; abundance: NA; j_gene: TRBJ2-2; v_gene: TRBV5-6; CDR3aa: CASSWTIDTGELFF; CDR3nt: TGTGCCAGCAGCTGGACTATCGACACCGGGGAGCTGTTTTTT
d_gene: TRBD1; abundance: NA; j_gene: TRBJ1-1; v_gene: TRBV20-1; CDR3aa: CSASPRDRGRRTEAFF; CDR3nt: TGCAGTGCTAGCCCCCGGGACAGGGGGCGTCGGACTGAAGCTTTCTTT
d_gene: NA; abundance: NA; j_gene: TRBJ1-1; v_gene: TRBV5-1; CDR3aa: CASGFTPGTVNTEAFF; CDR3nt: TGCGCCAGCGGCTTCACTCCCGGCACAGTGAACACTGAAGCTTTCTTT
d_gene: NA; abundance: NA; j_gene: TRBJ1-4; v_gene: TRBV4-1; CDR3aa: CASSQDLGRATNEKLFF; CDR3nt: TGCGCCAGCAGCCAAGATTTGGGCCGAGCAACTAATGAAAAACTGTTTTTT
d_gene: NA; abundance: few; j_gene: TRBJ1-4; v_gene: TRBV12-3/TRBV12-4; CDR3aa: CASSLVADRKLFF; CDR3nt: TGTGCCAGCAGTTTAGTGGCGGATAGGAAACTGTTTTTT
d_gene: NA; abundance: NA; j_gene: TRBJ2-1; v_gene: TRBV2; CDR3aa: CASSDARSYNEQFF; CDR3nt: TGTGCCAGCAGTGATGCCAGGTCTTACAATGAGCAGTTCTTC
d_gene: TRBD1; abundance: many; j_gene: TRBJ2-2; v_gene: TRBV7-2; CDR3aa: CASRPGQGAIGELFF; CDR3nt: TGTGCCAGCAGGCCCGGACAGGGGGCTATCGGGGAGCTGTTTTTT
d_gene: NA; abundance: few; j_gene: TRBJ2-5; v_gene: TRBV4-1; CDR3aa: CASSQEGKTQYF; CDR3nt: TGCGCCAGCAGCCAAGAAGGAAAGACCCAGTACTTC
d_gene: TRBD1; abundance: NA; j_gene: TRBJ2-5; v_gene: TRBV3-1; CDR3aa: CASRTLGQGQETQYF; CDR3nt: TGTGCCAGCAGAACGCTGGGACAGGGGCAAGAGACCCAGTACTTC
d_gene: NA; abundance: NA; j_gene: TRBJ2-3; v_gene: TRBV2; CDR3aa: CASKQGRSTDTQYF; CDR3nt: TGTGCCAGCAAGCAGGGAAGAAGCACAGATACGCAGTATTTT
d_gene: TRBD1; abundance: NA; j_gene: TRBJ2-7; v_gene: TRBV20-1; CDR3aa: CSARGHLRTGEGEQYF; CDR3nt: TGCAGTGCTAGAGGCCACTTACGGACAGGGGAGGGCGAGCAGTACTTC
d_gene: NA; abundance: NA; j_gene: TRBJ1-2; v_gene: TRBV4-1; CDR3aa: CASSNIPTRGNYGYTF; CDR3nt: TGCGCCAGCAGCAACATTCCAACCAGGGGCAACTATGGCTACACCTTC
d_gene: NA; abundance: NA; j_gene: TRBJ2-5; v_gene: TRBV11-1; CDR3aa: CASTSVGPETQYF; CDR3nt: TGTGCCAGCACCTCAGTGGGCCCAGAGACCCAGTACTTC
d_gene: NA; abundance: NA; j_gene: TRBJ1-1; v_gene: TRBV10-3; CDR3aa: CAISIGRNTEAFF; CDR3nt: TGTGCCATCAGTATAGGCAGAAACACTGAAGCTTTCTTT
d_gene: NA; abundance: many; j_gene: TRBJ1-5; v_gene: TRBV7-2; CDR3aa: CASSLAGLSNQPQHF; CDR3nt: TGTGCCAGCAGCTTAGCAGGGCTGAGCAATCAGCCCCAGCATTTT
d_gene: NA; abundance: many; j_gene: TRBJ1-2; v_gene: TRBV5-1; CDR3aa: CASSWGMGVRVYGYTF; CDR3nt: TGCGCCAGCAGCTGGGGTATGGGGGTTCGGGTCTATGGCTACACCTTC
d_gene: NA; abundance: NA; j_gene: TRBJ2-3; v_gene: TRBV19; CDR3aa: CASSIRRRGSTDTQYF; CDR3nt: TGTGCCAGTAGTATACGGAGACGTGGGAGCACAGATACGCAGTATTTT
d_gene: NA; abundance: many; j_gene: TRBJ2-1; v_gene: TRBV20-1; CDR3aa: CSARQGSSQFF; CDR3nt: TGCAGTGCTAGACAGGGGAGTTCGCAGTTCTTC
d_gene: NA; abundance: many; j_gene: TRBJ2-2; v_gene: TRBV5-1; CDR3aa: CASSRTGTRNTGELFF; CDR3nt: TGCGCCAGCAGCCGGACCGGGACAAGAAACACCGGGGAGCTGTTTTTT
d_gene: NA; abundance: NA; j_gene: TRBJ2-5; v_gene: TRBV7-2; CDR3aa: CASSLGAGAGETQYF; CDR3nt: TGTGCCAGCAGCTTAGGTGCGGGGGCAGGAGAGACCCAGTACTTC
d_gene: TRBD2; abundance: many; j_gene: TRBJ2-7; v_gene: TRBV12-3/TRBV12-4; CDR3aa: CASSVVGTIYEQYF; CDR3nt: TGTGCCAGCTCGGTCGTTGGGACTATCTACGAGCAGTACTTC
d_gene: NA; abundance: many; j_gene: TRBJ2-1; v_gene: TRBV7-8; CDR3aa: CASSFRESSYNEQFF; CDR3nt: TGTGCCAGCAGCTTTAGGGAGAGCTCCTACAATGAGCAGTTCTTC
d_gene: NA; abundance: NA; j_gene: TRBJ1-1; v_gene: TRBV20-1; CDR3aa: CSARDQGWGPNTEAFF; CDR3nt: TGCAGTGCTAGAGATCAAGGGTGGGGTCCCAACACTGAAGCTTTCTTT
d_gene: TRBD1; abundance: many; j_gene: TRBJ1-6; v_gene: TRBV3-1; CDR3aa: CASSRGQGNSPLHF; CDR3nt: TGTGCCAGCAGCCGGGGACAGGGAAATTCACCCCTCCACTTT
d_gene: TRBD2; abundance: NA; j_gene: TRBJ2-1; v_gene: TRBV7-9; CDR3aa: CASSTGLAEFSYNEQFF; CDR3nt: TGTGCCAGCAGCACGGGACTAGCGGAATTTTCCTACAATGAGCAGTTCTTC
d_gene: TRBD1; abundance: many; j_gene: TRBJ1-2; v_gene: TRBV4-2; CDR3aa: CASSPGTGTAGYTF; CDR3nt: TGTGCCAGCAGCCCCGGGACAGGGACCGCTGGCTACACCTTC
d_gene: TRBD1; abundance: many; j_gene: TRBJ2-5; v_gene: TRBV5-1; CDR3aa: CASSAGTAQETQYF; CDR3nt: TGCGCCAGCAGCGCCGGGACAGCCCAAGAGACCCAGTACTTC
d_gene: NA; abundance: few; j_gene: TRBJ2-3; v_gene: TRBV15; CDR3aa: CATSSGSRRDTQYF; CDR3nt: TGTGCCACCAGCAGCGGGAGTCGGAGAGATACGCAGTATTTT
d_gene: NA; abundance: few; j_gene: TRBJ2-3; v_gene: TRBV28; CDR3aa: CASSRTVTDTQYF; CDR3nt: TGTGCCAGCAGTCGGACAGTCACAGATACGCAGTATTTT
d_gene: NA; abundance: NA; j_gene: TRBJ1-3; v_gene: TRBV7-8; CDR3aa: CASSLDTGRSGNTIYF; CDR3nt: TGTGCCAGCAGCTTAGATACAGGACGCTCTGGAAACACCATATATTTT
d_gene: NA; abundance: few; j_gene: TRBJ1-2; v_gene: TRBV25-1; CDR3aa: CASSEYILGRHGYTF; CDR3nt: TGTGCCAGCAGTGAATATATATTGGGCAGACATGGCTACACCTTC
d_gene: NA; abundance: few; j_gene: TRBJ2-1; v_gene: TRBV2; CDR3aa: CASRTNSNEQFF; CDR3nt: TGTGCCAGCAGGACAAACAGCAATGAGCAGTTCTTC
d_gene: TRBD1; abundance: NA; j_gene: TRBJ1-4; v_gene: TRBV20-1; CDR3aa: CSADRGSTNEKLFF; CDR3nt: TGCAGTGCCGACAGGGGGAGTACTAATGAAAAACTGTTTTTT
d_gene: NA; abundance: many; j_gene: TRBJ1-5; v_gene: TRBV12-3/TRBV12-4; CDR3aa: CASSRPSGPQHF; CDR3nt: TGTGCCAGCAGTCGTCCGAGTGGGCCCCAGCATTTT
d_gene: NA; abundance: many; j_gene: TRBJ1-1; v_gene: TRBV5-1; CDR3aa: CASSSGPSEAFF; CDR3nt: TGCGCCAGCAGCAGCGGACCGAGTGAAGCTTTCTTT
d_gene: NA; abundance: few; j_gene: TRBJ2-1; v_gene: TRBV7-9; CDR3aa: CASSWGSGTSLGNEQFF; CDR3nt: TGTGCCAGCAGCTGGGGAAGTGGGACATCCTTGGGAAATGAGCAGTTCTTC
d_gene: NA; abundance: NA; j_gene: TRBJ1-2; v_gene: TRBV20-1; CDR3aa: CSAFDGLYGYTF; CDR3nt: TGCAGTGCTTTTGACGGTTTATATGGCTACACCTTC
d_gene: NA; abundance: NA; j_gene: TRBJ1-1; v_gene: TRBV20-1; CDR3aa: CSARDPSGRVNYGAFF; CDR3nt: TGCAGTGCTAGAGATCCCTCGGGACGAGTGAACTACGGGGCTTTCTTT
d_gene: NA; abundance: NA; j_gene: TRBJ1-6; v_gene: TRBV30; CDR3aa: CAWSDGRRLYNSPLHF; CDR3nt: TGTGCCTGGAGTGACGGACGAAGGCTCTATAATTCACCCCTCCACTTT
d_gene: NA; abundance: once; j_gene: TRBJ1-6; v_gene: TRBV19; CDR3aa: CASTFGSYNSPLHF; CDR3nt: TGTGCCAGCACCTTTGGCTCCTATAATTCACCCCTCCACTTT